This T cell receptor beta chain was captured by sequencing in a study of Ad26.COV2.S vaccination and SARS-CoV-2 variants. Study in general: In the study, Ad26.COV2.S was injected intramuscularly once, or twice 56 days apart.

Produced via immunoSEQ multiplex PCR; TCRdb's table is partial and in-frame only. Here the sample spans roughly 320,000 clones, around 84% being singletons. Overall study findings and caveats: Recipients given vaccine exceeded placebo recipients in spike-specific TCR breadth. Participants given vaccine showed non-spike TCR breadth similar to that of placebo recipients.

As to treatment: some 20 received Ad26.COV2.S at low or high dose, single or two shots; about 5 received placebo; per-sample allocation not given. Sampling took place 63 days after the first vaccine or placebo injection. The sample came from a Boston adult aged 18-55 years. As to this clone: The antigen is not known.

V dropped 5 bases and J dropped 2 bases, with 16 bases sitting between them. CDR1 is MNHEY, CDR2 SVGEGT, per germline. CDR3 size: 15 residues. The sample was peripheral blood, taken in a trial of Ad26.COV2.S vaccine versus placebo. The rearrangement links TRBV6-2 or TRBV6-3 to TRBJ2-7, with D maybe TRBD1 (5 bases). The source is a person between 18 and 59 years old who received the Ad26.COV2.S COVID-19 vaccine or a placebo. The chain's CDR3 is CASSLTRTPAYEQYF. The CDR3 DNA sequence: TGTGCCAGCAGTCTCACCCGGACACCCGCCTACGAGCAGTACTTC.